The rows below give T cell receptor beta chains drawn from one sample of a study of T-cell memory formation after mild COVID-19. Using its own MiXCR run on the 5' RACE reads, TCRdb lists one record per CDR3 protein. The sample includes 300,000 to 400,000 distinct CDR3 sequences, 20% to 25% of them seen just once. The sequencing input was PBMCs or a T cell subset sorted from them (not recorded which). These receptors were collected from an adult woman who had mild COVID-19 (a few samples of this study predate the infection). Cell type and time point are not known. Each CDR3 is given with its conserved first and last residue. Each record gives: J gene, clone size, D gene, V gene, CDR3 DNA, CDR3 protein. A D gene is named only where the DNA matches it firmly. Some rows mark clone size as missing; the rest say once, few, many or name a class of expanded clone.

TRBJ2-6 - - TRBV7-9 TGTGCCAGCAGCATTTTGGACAGCTATCCCTCTGGGGCCAACGTCCTGACTTTC CASSILDSYPSGANVLTF
TRBJ2-1 many - TRBV4-3 TGCGCCAGCAGCCAGGGTTCTAGCCGGCTGATCTTC CASSQGSSRLIF
TRBJ1-2 - TRBD1 TRBV5-5 TGTGCCAGCAGCTTTAGGGGACAGCATATGGCTAACTATGGCTACACCTTC CASSFRGQHMANYGYTF
TRBJ1-5 few - TRBV20-1 TGCAGTGCTAGAGACGTCGACCATAGCAATCAGCCCCAGCATTTT CSARDVDHSNQPQHF
TRBJ2-1 few - TRBV12-3/TRBV12-4 TGTGCCAGCAGCCTACCCGGGACTTTACTTAAACGTAACAATGAGCAGTTCTTC CASSLPGTLLKRNNEQFF
TRBJ2-1 - TRBD2 TRBV6-5 TGTGCCAGCAAAAAAAGGGCTAGCGGGGGTCTAGGGGAGCAGTTCTTC CASKKRASGGLGEQFF
TRBJ2-7 few TRBD2 TRBV30 TGTGCCTGGAGTGTAATGACTAGCGGGAGCGGTCGAGGCTACGAGCAGTACTTC CAWSVMTSGSGRGYEQYF
TRBJ1-1 - TRBD1 TRBV5-1 TGCGCCAGCAGACAGGGGAGTATCACTGAAGCTTTCTTT CASRQGSITEAFF
TRBJ2-7 few - TRBV6-5 TGTGCCAGCAGAAGACTGGATTCCTACGAGCAGTACTTC CASRRLDSYEQYF
TRBJ2-1 - - TRBV20-1 TGCAGTGCTGGCCGAGCGGACTACAATGAGCAGTTCTTC CSAGRADYNEQFF
TRBJ1-5 - TRBD1 TRBV6-1 TGTGCCAGCAGACTCCGACAGGGGGCAAGCAATCAGCCCCAGCATTTT CASRLRQGASNQPQHF
TRBJ1-1 few - TRBV7-9 TGTGCCAGCAGCTTACCCGGCCCCAGGAACACTGAAGCTTTCTTT CASSLPGPRNTEAFF
TRBJ2-1 - - TRBV4-3 TGCGCCAGCAGCCACTCGGTATCCGGGAGCGATGAGCAGTTCTTC CASSHSVSGSDEQFF
TRBJ1-1 few - TRBV10-3 TGTGCCATCAGTGAGTCCGGGTATACTGAAGCTTTCTTT CAISESGYTEAFF
TRBJ2-3 few - TRBV7-3 TGTGCCAGCAGTGAGCGTCCGCAGTATTTT CASSERPQYF
TRBJ2-2 - - TRBV7-8 TGTGCCAGCACCCTAGGGGCGAACACCGGGGAGCTGTTTTTT CASTLGANTGELFF
TRBJ1-1 - - TRBV19 TGTGCCAGTAGTATGTTTGTGTGGGGGACTGAAGCTTTCTTT CASSMFVWGTEAFF
TRBJ2-7 - TRBD1 TRBV6-5 TGTGCCACCGGGACAGGGCTCTACGAGCAGTACTTC CATGTGLYEQYF
TRBJ2-3 many - TRBV7-2 TGTGCCAGCAGCTTATACACAGATACGCAGTATTTT CASSLYTDTQYF
TRBJ2-3 few - TRBV6-1 TGTGCCAGCAGTGAAGCCCGGCGGGATACGCAGTATTTT CASSEARRDTQYF
TRBJ2-3 - TRBD2 TRBV20-1 TGCAGTGCTAGAGGGCAAGGACTAGCGGGGGGGTCTAGCACAGATACGCAGTATTTT CSARGQGLAGGSSTDTQYF
TRBJ1-1 many TRBD1 TRBV12-3/TRBV12-4 TGTGCCAGCAGTCGGACAGGGGAAAACACTGAAGCTTTCTTT CASSRTGENTEAFF
TRBJ2-5 few TRBD2 TRBV27 TGTGCCAGCAGTTCTACCCCCGGGACTAGCGGGAGTAAAGAGACCCAGTACTTC CASSSTPGTSGSKETQYF
TRBJ2-1 many TRBD1 TRBV30 TGTGCCTGGAATCCCGGGACAGGGTACAATGAGCAGTTCTTC CAWNPGTGYNEQFF
TRBJ2-1 - - TRBV11-3 TGTGCCAGCAGCACCCCCCCAGCGGGTAGAGGTGAGCAGTTCTTC CASSTPPAGRGEQFF
TRBJ2-1 - - TRBV7-2 TGTGCCAGCAGCTTGCTGGGACCGCGAGGCAATGAGCAGTTCTTC CASSLLGPRGNEQFF
TRBJ1-2 - TRBD1 TRBV6-6 TGTGCCAGCAGGGAAGTGGGGACAGGGGGCAACGCAAACGGCTACACCTTC CASREVGTGGNANGYTF
TRBJ1-5 - - TRBV24-1 TGTGCCACCAGTGATGATCCAAATCAGCCCCAGCATTTT CATSDDPNQPQHF
TRBJ2-2 few TRBD2 TRBV15 TGTGCCACCAGCAGGGGGGGGACCGGGGAGCTGTTTTTT CATSRGGTGELFF
TRBJ2-5 - - TRBV7-6 TGTGCCAGCAGCTTAGTTGTGGAGACCCAGTACTTC CASSLVVETQYF
TRBJ1-2 - - TRBV11-2 TGTGCCAGCAGCCAAATACGGGAGACCTATGGCTACACCTTC CASSQIRETYGYTF
TRBJ2-1 - - TRBV9 TGTGCCAGCAGCGTAAGCCCAGCAGCGGTGGATGAGCAGTTCTTC CASSVSPAAVDEQFF
TRBJ2-1 few - TRBV7-3 TGTGCCAGCAGCTACGGGGGGCGTGAGCAGTTCTTC CASSYGGREQFF
TRBJ2-3 - - TRBV15 TGTGCCACCAGCAGAGATCCGACCTCCGGGACCGCGAGCACAGATACGCAGTATTTT CATSRDPTSGTASTDTQYF
TRBJ2-1 - - TRBV19 TGTGCCAGTAGTATAAGGGGGAGACTTGGCAATGAGCAGTTCTTC CASSIRGRLGNEQFF
TRBJ2-1 - - TRBV7-9 TGTGCCAGCAGCTCTCTTGACAATGAGCAGTTCTTC CASSSLDNEQFF
TRBJ1-4 - - TRBV20-1 TGCAGTGCTAGAGGTTGGGGTGGAAATGAAAAACTGTTTTTT CSARGWGGNEKLFF
TRBJ2-1 few TRBD2 TRBV12-3/TRBV12-4 TGTGCCAGCAGTCTCCCCGGGACTAGTCCCCGGGAGCAGTTCTTC CASSLPGTSPREQFF
TRBJ2-7 few - TRBV25-1 TGTGCCAGCAGTGAAGGGGGAGGTGTTGGCTACGAGCAGTACTTC CASSEGGGVGYEQYF
TRBJ2-7 many TRBD1 TRBV6-5 TGTGCCAGCAGTCAAACAGGGGGCTCCTACGAGCAGTACTTC CASSQTGGSYEQYF
TRBJ2-5 - - TRBV12-3/TRBV12-4 TGTGCCAGCAGTCCCATGAGGTCGGGGGGCCAGCGGGAGACCCAGTACTTC CASSPMRSGGQRETQYF